The 14 T cell receptor beta chains below all came from one sample that was sequenced in a study of control samples from healthy donors and cancer patients. Produced via immunoSEQ multiplex PCR; TCRdb's table is partial and in-frame only. The table includes 150,000 to 200,000 clones, over 85% detected once. Sequences were obtained from blood. These receptors were obtained from a man aged 25-45 years in good health.

This sequence joins TRBV5-1 and TRBJ2-7; a weak D match, TRBD2 (5 bases). This CDR3 has 16 residues. V dropped 4 bases and J dropped 5 bases, with 22 bases sitting between them. From germline, CDR1 is SGHRS and CDR2 YFSETQ. In DNA form, the CDR3 reads TGCGCCAGCAGCGACAATACCGGGATTCAAGCCCACGAGCAGTACTTC. As protein: CASSDNTGIQAHEQYF.

The chain joins TRBV5-4 to TRBJ1-1, with TRBD1 as a possible D gene (5 bases). This CDR3 is 15 amino acids long. Germline CDR1 reads SGHNT; CDR2 reads YYREEE (reference sequence). Trimming removed 0 bases from V and 1 base from J, with 10 bases in between. Here the CDR3 reads CASSLGQQTNTEAFF. CDR3 in DNA: TGTGCCAGCAGCTTGGGACAGCAAACGAACACTGAAGCTTTCTTT.

The rearrangement uses TRBV28 and TRBJ2-3; the D gene is possibly TRBD2 (7 bases). V dropped 5 bases and J dropped 0 bases, with 12 bases sitting between them. CDR1 MDHEN and CDR2 SYDVKM come from the germline V gene. The CDR3 extends over 15 amino acids. Here the CDR3 reads CASSEGGASTDTQYF. The CDR3 DNA follows: TGTGCCAGCAGTGAGGGGGGGGCTAGCACAGATACGCAGTATTTT.

J is TRBJ2-5 and V is TRBV4-1, with unresolved D. Trimming took 4 bases from V and 3 from J, leaving 12 bases between them. CDR1 is MGHRA, CDR2 YSYEKL, per germline. This CDR3 is built from 14 residues. CDR3 sequence reads: CASSLSPREETQYF. CDR3 bases: TGCGCCAGCAGCCTCTCCCCTAGGGAAGAGACCCAGTACTTC.

This clone was recorded once. This chain links TRBV4-3 with TRBJ1-5, with a weak D call TRBD1 (6 bases). The CDR3 sequence is 15 residues long. CDR1 is LGHNA and CDR2 is YSLEER in the germline V gene. V shed 4 bases and J shed 2 bases, with 12 bases lying between them. CDR3 sequence reads: CASSLTYRGNQPQHF. Here the CDR3 DNA reads TGCGCCAGCAGCCTAACCTACAGGGGCAATCAGCCCCAGCATTTT.

V and J are TRBV3-1 (or the pseudogene TRBV3-2) and TRBJ1-2, with a tentative D call TRBD1 (5 bases). Germline lookup yields CDR1 LGHDT and CDR2 YNNKEL (reference sequence). The germline V and J ends were trimmed by 4 bases and 2 bases, with 8 bases remaining between them. CDR3 length: 13 residues. DNA for the CDR3: TGTGCCAGCAGCCCCCGGGGCAACTATGGCTACACCTTC. Amino acids: CASSPRGNYGYTF.

This rearrangement joins TRBV5-4 to TRBJ2-7; D ambiguous. This CDR3 contains 14 residues. CDR1 is SGHNT and CDR2 is YYREEE in the germline V gene (reference sequence). Trimming pared 0 bases from V and 4 bases from J, leaving 11 bases between. Here the CDR3 DNA reads TGTGCCAGCAGCTTGGATCCGGGCGTATACGAGCAGTACTTC. The encoded protein is CASSLDPGVYEQYF.

The chain carries TRBV5-6 and TRBJ1-1, with D unclear. Germline V gene data show CDR1 as SGHDT and CDR2 as YYEEEE. The CDR3 is 14 amino acids. Trimming removed 5 bases at V and 1 base at J, with 12 bases between. CDR3 amino acids: CASRYLTKNTEAFF. CDR3 sequence (DNA): TGTGCCAGCAGGTATTTAACCAAGAACACTGAAGCTTTCTTT.

The rearrangement links TRBV29-1 to TRBJ1-4; a possible D gene is TRBD1 (5 bases). Trimming took 0 bases from V and 5 from J, leaving 7 bases between them. The CDR3 is 13 residues long. The germline gives CDR1 SQVTM, CDR2 ANQGSEA. Written as DNA, the CDR3 is TGCAGCGTTGAAGAGAACAGGAATGAAAAACTGTTTTTT. This sequence encodes CSVEENRNEKLFF.

This sequence joins TRBV7-9 and TRBJ2-1, with TRBD2 matching 8 bases. Trimming removed 5 bases from V and 3 bases from J; junction bases left unmatched: 3. This CDR3 contains 14 residues. CDR1 and CDR2 (germline): SEHNR, FQNEAQ (reference sequence). CDR3 residues: CASSLTSDYNEQFF. The CDR3 nucleotides are TGTGCCAGCAGCCTGACTAGCGACTACAATGAGCAGTTCTTC.

J is TRBJ2-2 and V is TRBV10-3, with D perhaps matching TRBD1 or TRBD2 (5 bases each). The germline V gene encodes CDR1 ENHRY and CDR2 SYGVKD. The length of the CDR3 is 14 residues. V gave up 11 bases and J gave up 2 bases, with 15 bases separating them. The DNA of the CDR3 is TGTGCCTCTCGGGGCGGACTTAACACCGGGGAGCTGTTTTTT. It translates to CASRGGLNTGELFF.

The gene calls are TRBV28 and TRBJ2-3, with D perhaps TRBD1 or TRBD2 (5 bases each). The CDR3 spans 14 residues. Germline CDR1 MDHEN, CDR2 SYDVKM. Deletions cut 7 bases from V and 2 bases from J, with 13 bases between. CDR3 amino acids: CASKGPAHTDTQYF. The CDR3 DNA sequence: TGTGCCAGCAAGGGACCGGCCCACACAGATACGCAGTATTTT. Supplemented by reference TRBV28 and TRBJ2-3, the full variable domain reads DVKVTQSSRYLVKRTGEKVFLECVQDMDHENMFWYRQDPGLGLRLIYFSYDVKMKEKGDIPEGYSVSREKKERFSLILESASTNQTSMYLCASKGPAHTDTQYFGPGTRLTVL.

J is TRBJ2-7 and V is TRBV6-1; a possible D gene is TRBD1 (6 bases). The CDR3 is made up of 15 amino acids. Germline CDR1 MNHNS, CDR2 SASEGT. Trimming took off 3 bases at V and 2 bases at J, with 14 bases between the two ends. The CDR3 sequence: CASSDQGQLPYEQYF. The CDR3 nucleotides read TGTGCCAGCAGTGACCAAGGACAGCTACCCTACGAGCAGTACTTC.

CDR3: CAWSVPWGTQYF. CDR3 DNA: TGTGCCTGGAGTGTCCCTTGGGGGACCCAGTACTTC. The chain is built from TRBV30 and TRBJ2-5; D not resolved. In germline, CDR1 is GTSNPN, CDR2 SVGIG (reference sequence). The CDR3 runs to 12 residues. V shed 0 bases and J shed 7 bases, with 9 bases lying between them.